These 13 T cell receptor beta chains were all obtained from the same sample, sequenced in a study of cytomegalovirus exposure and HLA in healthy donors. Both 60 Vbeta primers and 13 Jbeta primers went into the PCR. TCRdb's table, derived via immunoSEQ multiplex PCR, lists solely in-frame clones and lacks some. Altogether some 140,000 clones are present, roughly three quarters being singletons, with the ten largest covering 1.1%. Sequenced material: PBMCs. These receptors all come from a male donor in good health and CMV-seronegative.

The CDR3 here is CASSSGTAVSYNEQFF. The CDR3 DNA reads as TGTGCCAGCAGTTCGGGGACAGCTGTCTCCTACAATGAGCAGTTCTTC. V usage is TRBV6-5 and J usage is TRBJ2-1; TRBD1 matches at 7 bases. The CDR3 is 16 residues long. V was clipped by 4 bases and J by 0 bases; unmatched bases: 6. Per germline, CDR1 MNHEY and CDR2 SVGAGI.

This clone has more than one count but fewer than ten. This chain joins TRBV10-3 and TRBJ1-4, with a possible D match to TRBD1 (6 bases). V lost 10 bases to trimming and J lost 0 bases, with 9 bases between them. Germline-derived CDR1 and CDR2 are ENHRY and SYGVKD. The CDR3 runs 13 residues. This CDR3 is CATQGATNEKLFF. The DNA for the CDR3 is TGTGCCACACAGGGTGCAACTAATGAAAAACTGTTTTTT.

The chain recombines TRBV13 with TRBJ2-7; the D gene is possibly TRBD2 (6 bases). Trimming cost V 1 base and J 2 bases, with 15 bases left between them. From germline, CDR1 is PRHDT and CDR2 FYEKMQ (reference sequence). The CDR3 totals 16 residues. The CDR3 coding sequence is TGTGCCAGCAGCTTAGAAGGGATCGGGAGCCCCTACGAGCAGTACTTC. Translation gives CASSLEGIGSPYEQYF.

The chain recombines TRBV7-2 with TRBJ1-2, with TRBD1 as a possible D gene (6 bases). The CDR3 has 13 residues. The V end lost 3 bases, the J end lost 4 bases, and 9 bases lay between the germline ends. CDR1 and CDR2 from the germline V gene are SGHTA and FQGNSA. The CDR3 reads CASSFAGAYGYTF. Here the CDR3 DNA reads TGTGCCAGCAGCTTCGCAGGGGCCTATGGCTACACCTTC.

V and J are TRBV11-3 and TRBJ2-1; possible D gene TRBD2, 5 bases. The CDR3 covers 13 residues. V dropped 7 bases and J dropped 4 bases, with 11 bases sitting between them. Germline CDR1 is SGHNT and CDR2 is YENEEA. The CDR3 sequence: CASTRGRYNEQFF. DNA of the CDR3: TGTGCCAGCACACGGGGTCGATACAATGAGCAGTTCTTC.

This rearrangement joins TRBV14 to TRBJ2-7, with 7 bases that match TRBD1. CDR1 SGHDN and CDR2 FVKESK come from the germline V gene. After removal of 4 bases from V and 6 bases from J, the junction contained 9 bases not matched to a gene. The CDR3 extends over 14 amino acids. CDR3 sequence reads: CASSPRQGLGEQYF. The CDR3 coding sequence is TGTGCCAGCAGCCCACGACAGGGTTTAGGCGAGCAGTACTTC. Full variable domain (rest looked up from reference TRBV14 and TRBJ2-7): EAGVTQFPSHSVIEKGQTVTLRCDPISGHDNLYWYRRVMGKEIKFLLHFVKESKQDESGMPNNRFLAERTGGTYSTLKVQPAELEDSGVYFCASSPRQGLGEQYFGPGTRLTVT.

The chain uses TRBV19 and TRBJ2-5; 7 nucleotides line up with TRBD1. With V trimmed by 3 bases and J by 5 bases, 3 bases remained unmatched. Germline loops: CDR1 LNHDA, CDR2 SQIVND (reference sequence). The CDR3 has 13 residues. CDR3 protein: CASSMGTVETQYF. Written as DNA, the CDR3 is TGTGCCAGTAGTATGGGGACAGTGGAGACCCAGTACTTC.

CDR3 DNA sequence: TGTGCCAGCAGCTTAGGCCGACAGGGGGATTCACCCCTCCACTTT. This translates into CASSLGRQGDSPLHF. The genes are TRBV11-3 and TRBJ1-6, with TRBD1 matching over 9 bases. This CDR3 region has 15 residues. After removal of 1 base from V and 8 bases from J, the junction contained 3 bases not matched to a gene. In germline, CDR1 is SGHNT, CDR2 YENEEA.

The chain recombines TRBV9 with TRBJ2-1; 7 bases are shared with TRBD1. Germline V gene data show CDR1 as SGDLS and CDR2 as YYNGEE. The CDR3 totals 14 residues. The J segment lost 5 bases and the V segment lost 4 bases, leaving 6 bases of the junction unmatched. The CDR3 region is CASSFLTGDNEQFF. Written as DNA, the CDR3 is TGTGCCAGCAGCTTTCTCACAGGGGACAATGAGCAGTTCTTC.

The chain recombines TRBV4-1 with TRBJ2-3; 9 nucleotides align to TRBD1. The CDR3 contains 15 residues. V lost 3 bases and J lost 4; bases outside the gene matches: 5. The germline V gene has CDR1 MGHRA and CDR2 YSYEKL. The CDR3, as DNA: TGCGCCAGCAGCCACCCGGGACAGGGATCAGATACGCAGTATTTT. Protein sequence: CASSHPGQGSDTQYF.

The CDR3 sequence is CASSPGGAAYNEQFF. In nucleotides, the CDR3 is TGCGCCAGCAGCCCGGGGGGGGCTGCTTACAATGAGCAGTTCTTC. The J gene is TRBJ2-1, the V gene TRBV4-3; 8 nucleotides align to TRBD2. Germline CDR1 reads LGHNA; CDR2 reads YSLEER. After removal of 4 bases from V and 4 bases from J, the junction contained 6 bases not matched to a gene. The CDR3 totals 15 residues.

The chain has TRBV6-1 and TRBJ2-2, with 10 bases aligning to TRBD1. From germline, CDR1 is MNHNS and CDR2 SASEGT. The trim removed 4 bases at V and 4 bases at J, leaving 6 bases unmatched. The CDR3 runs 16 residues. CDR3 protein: CASSAPGQGITGELFF. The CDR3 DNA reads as TGTGCCAGCAGTGCTCCGGGACAGGGGATCACCGGGGAGCTGTTTTTT.

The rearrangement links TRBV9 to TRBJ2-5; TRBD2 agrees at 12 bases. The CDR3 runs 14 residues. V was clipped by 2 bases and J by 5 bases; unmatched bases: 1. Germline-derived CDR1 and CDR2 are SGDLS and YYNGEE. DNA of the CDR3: TGTGCCAGCAGCGTCCTAGCGGGGGGGGAGACCCAGTACTTC. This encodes CASSVLAGGETQYF. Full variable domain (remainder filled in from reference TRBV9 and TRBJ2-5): DSGVTQTPKHLITATGQRVTLRCSPRSGDLSVYWYQQSLDQGLQFLIQYYNGEERAKGNILERFSAQQFPDLHSELNLSSLELGDSALYFCASSVLAGGETQYFGPGTRLLVL.